This TCR beta chain was documented in a study of beta chain features in type 1 diabetes. The sample holds a few counts of this clone. Expressed TCRB transcripts were sequenced because the entire RNA isolate underwent reverse transcription. Using immunoSEQ multiplex PCR, the repertoire was profiled, and TCRdb retains in-frame clones only, with some absent. Altogether roughly 40,000 clones are present, 64% being singletons, with the ten largest covering approximately 2%. Trimming at V came to 7 bases and at J to 3 bases, leaving 8 bases not matched to a gene. This CDR3 region has 14 residues. Germline-derived CDR1 and CDR2 are SQVTM and ANQGSEA. Sampling consisted of one heparinised blood draw per donor, averaging around 100 mL. Cell sorting via CD45RO/CCR7/CD25/CD127/CD95/CD27 was performed to obtain CD4+ naive, central memory, regulatory and stem cell-like memory cells.

The chain is built from TRBV29-1 and TRBJ1-1; TRBD1 matches 10 bases. This clonotype originated in a woman in her twenties or thirties in good health. Sequenced: Tregs from blood. This CDR3 reads CSGKPGTGDTEAFF. CDR3 bases: TGCAGCGGCAAACCCGGGACAGGGGACACTGAAGCTTTCTTT.